This entry lists 17 T cell receptor beta chains sequenced from one sample in a study of blood T cells in healthy people across ages. Alongside a J-beta primer mix, a sample-barcoded 5' primer served in a second PCR lasting about 7 to 12 cycles. TCRdb ran MiXCR on the 5' RACE reads and lists one entry per CDR3 protein. This table holds 600,000 to 850,000 distinct CDR3 sequences, approximately 43% found once. The sample comprised blood. The receptors stem from a woman aged 60 to 75 in good health.

Many counts were recorded for this clonotype. This may be a read error: a much more frequent sequence differs by one nucleotide. The rearrangement joins TRBV6-2 or TRBV6-3 to TRBJ2-1; 8 positions agree with TRBD2. The DNA end is more similar to TRBJ2-7, so the J call may be wrong. CDR3 size: 17 residues. Per the germline V gene, CDR1 is MNHEY and CDR2 is SVGEGT. The DNA of the CDR3 is TGTGCCAGCAGTCACTCCCGGGGGGGTTTCTCCTACAATGAGCAGTACTTC. Amino acids: CASSHSRGGFSYNEQYF.

This clonotype has a count of ten or more. The rearrangement links TRBV5-5 to TRBJ2-1; no clear D gene. The V gene lost 0 bases and the J gene lost 10 bases, with 8 bases spanning the gap. The CDR3 has 12 amino acids. From germline, CDR1 is SGHKS and CDR2 YYEKEE (reference sequence). The DNA of the CDR3 is TGTGCCAGCAGCTTGGAAGATAGAGAGCAGTTCTTC. Its translation is CASSLEDREQFF.

V and J are TRBV12-3 or TRBV12-4 and TRBJ1-5; 7 bases agree with TRBD1. This CDR3 is 16 amino acids long. Germline trimming cut 5 bases from V and 3 bases from J; bases unmatched to any gene: 10. In nucleotides, the CDR3 is TGTGCCAGCAGTACTCGCCCTACAGGGGACAATCAGCCCCAGCATTTT. Amino acids: CASSTRPTGDNQPQHF.

This sequence joins TRBV20-1 and TRBJ2-7; D might be TRBD1 (5 bases). Deletions cut 3 bases from V and 2 bases from J, with 8 bases between. CDR3 length: 12 residues. Germline V CDR1 and CDR2: DFQATT, SNEGSKA (reference sequence). The CDR3 protein is CSARDTPYEQYF. CDR3 coding DNA: TGCAGTGCTAGGGACACTCCCTACGAGCAGTACTTC.

This chain links TRBV5-1 with TRBJ2-1; TRBD1 agrees at 7 bases. V lost 5 bases, J lost 5 bases, and 10 bases stayed unmatched. The CDR3 loop spans 15 amino acids. The germline gives CDR1 SGHRS, CDR2 YFSETQ. CDR3 bases: TGCGCCAGCAGATTCCGGACAGGCCCGAACAATGAGCAGTTCTTC. Translated: CASRFRTGPNNEQFF.

The V gene is TRBV29-1, the J gene TRBJ1-5; D is undetermined. The CDR3 is 11 amino acids. CDR1 SQVTM and CDR2 ANQGSEA come from the germline V gene. The CDR3 DNA reads TGCACCCCCCACGGGGATCAGCCCCAGCATTTT. Protein sequence: CTPHGDQPQHF.

In this sample, this clonotype turned up a few times. The chain is built from TRBV27 and TRBJ1-6, with 7 nucleotides matching TRBD1. CDR1 MNHEY and CDR2 SMNVEV come from the germline V gene (reference sequence). CDR3 size: 19 residues. The V segment lost 6 bases and the J segment 0 bases; nucleotides outside the gene matches: 14. CDR3: CASSRFRDSYYSYNSPLHF. CDR3 bases: TGTGCCAGCAGCCGCTTCCGGGACAGCTACTACTCCTATAATTCACCCCTCCACTTT.

The count of this clonotype is one. At one boundary the junction diverges from the germline segment, which might be a read error. The DNA for the CDR3 is TGTGCCAGCAGCCAGCGAGGGACTAGAATGACGCACGAGCGGTACTTC. Its translation: CASSQRGTRMTHERYF. This chain uses TRBV3-1 with TRBJ2-7; 8 positions agree with TRBD2. This CDR3 region has 16 residues. CDR1 is LGHDT and CDR2 is YNNKEL in the germline V gene (reference sequence).

The gene calls are TRBV25-1 and TRBJ2-1; D gene unclear. V was cut by 3 bases and J by 4 bases, with 10 bases left in between. Germline V gene lookup returns CDR1 MGHDK and CDR2 SYGVNS. This CDR3 has 14 residues. DNA for the CDR3: TGTGCCAGCAGTGAGGCTGTAGATTACAATGAGCAGTTCTTC. It specifies CASSEAVDYNEQFF.

This clonotype has a handful of counts. J is TRBJ1-1 and V is TRBV11-2; D is possibly TRBD1 (5 bases). Germline CDR1 and CDR2: SGHAT and FQNNGV. The CDR3 spans 14 residues. Trimming took off 3 bases at V and 6 bases at J, with 14 bases between the two ends. DNA of the CDR3: TGTGCCAGCAGCTTCAGTTCTGGGGGTCCTGAAGCTTTCTTT. It yields the protein CASSFSSGGPEAFF.

This clonotype was observed at least ten times. The genes are TRBV12-3 or TRBV12-4 and TRBJ2-7; D gene ambiguous. Trimming removed 6 bases at V and 6 bases at J, with 9 bases between. The CDR3 consists of 11 residues. For the CDR3, the DNA is TGTGCCAGCAGCTTGATGGGCGAGCAGTACTTC. Translation: CASSLMGEQYF.

V gene TRBV2 combines with J gene TRBJ2-1; 10 bases are a match to TRBD2. The CDR3 length is 16 residues. V gave up 4 bases and J gave up 3 bases; unmatched junction bases: 6. Germline values: CDR1 SNHLY, CDR2 FYNNEI. The CDR3 DNA reads as TGTGCCAGCAGTGCTCTAACTAGCGGGGACTACAATGAGCAGTTCTTC. As protein: CASSALTSGDYNEQFF.

This clonotype was observed at least ten times. A much larger clone differs by one base, so this may be a read error. The chain couples TRBV2 to TRBJ2-1; possibly TRBD1 for D (5 bases). The J call could be wrong; TRBJ2-7 is a better fit for the DNA end. Germline V gene data show CDR1 as SNHLY and CDR2 as FYNNEI. The CDR3 has 14 amino acids. The CDR3 loop reads CASKHTGAYNEQYF. DNA for the CDR3: TGTGCCAGCAAGCACACAGGAGCCTACAATGAGCAGTACTTC.

This chain links TRBV29-1 with TRBJ2-5; possible D gene TRBD2, 6 bases. The CDR3 runs to 8 residues. Germline loops: CDR1 SQVTM, CDR2 ANQGSEA. V lost 6 bases to trimming and J lost 11 bases, with 7 bases between them. The DNA for the CDR3 is TGCAGCGTGGAGGGACAGTACTTC. Translated, it gives CSVEGQYF.

The chain carries TRBV20-1 and TRBJ2-5; 7 bases line up with TRBD2. The CDR3 is 15 residues long. Trimming at V came to 3 bases and at J to 1 base, leaving 8 bases not matched to a gene. Germline V gene data show CDR1 as DFQATT and CDR2 as SNEGSKA (reference sequence). The CDR3 nucleotides read TGCAGTGCTAGTAATCCAGCGGGGATCCAAGAGACCCAGTACTTC. Residues: CSASNPAGIQETQYF.

The chain recombines TRBV10-3 with TRBJ2-1, with 12 bases lining up with TRBD2. With 3 bases clipped from V and 7 bases from J, the junction kept 4 bases outside the gene matches. The CDR3 is made up of 15 amino acids. Germline V gene sequence: CDR1 ENHRY, CDR2 SYGVKD. This CDR3 reads CAISDRLAGANEQFF. The CDR3 bases are TGTGCCATCAGTGATAGACTAGCGGGGGCAAATGAGCAGTTCTTC.

The CDR3 DNA reads TGTGCCAGCAGCGTAACTGCTGGGCAAGAGACCCAGTACTTC. Translating it yields CASSVTAGQETQYF. The chain has TRBV9 and TRBJ2-5; D not certain. This CDR3 is 14 amino acids long. V was clipped by 1 base and J by 2 bases, with 9 bases between them. Per germline, CDR1 SGDLS and CDR2 YYNGEE.